This record covers a single TCR beta chain. In the authors' workflow: From reference gene primer amplification, estimates of nucleated cell counts were derived. Some clones are missing from TCRdb's copy, which holds only in-frame ones; the method was immunoSEQ multiplex PCR. V and J calls and clone size are given by that table; D and trimming were obtained from the DNA. The profile shows 55,000 to 85,000 clones, 79% of them singletons. These data are taken from a study of blood T cell repertoires in COVID-19. Study in general: COVID-19 samples, acute and convalescent, were from the United States, Italy and Spain. Nucleic acid was either cDNA or gDNA, and it came from T cells, B-cell-depleted T cells, or PBMCs.

Germline-derived CDR1 and CDR2 are MNHEY and SVGEGT. The CDR3 spans 13 residues. The germline V and J ends were trimmed by 5 bases and 4 bases, with 11 bases remaining between them. The rearrangement joins TRBV6-2 or TRBV6-3 to TRBJ1-2; D remains unclear. The sequence was obtained from a man aged 55 to 69 with active or convalescent COVID-19. The sequenced sample was peripheral blood. The CDR3 nucleotides are TGTGCCAGCAGTCGAGCTTACTCCTATGGCTACACCTTC. Protein sequence: CASSRAYSYGYTF.